The 29 T cell receptor beta chains below were found in one sample sequenced in a study of CD8 T cells in ankylosing spondylitis. General study results and limits: Within ankylosing spondylitis blood, a TCR beta motif made up of under 10 highly homologous variants appeared to be characteristic.

MiXCR was run by TCRdb on the 5' RACE reads, yielding one entry per CDR3 protein. The sample has 450,000 to 550,000 distinct CDR3 sequences; roughly 5% are singletons. No antigen has been assigned to these receptors. Sequencing used blood, either unsorted or a sorted T cell fraction (not recorded which). The source is a male donor with ankylosing spondylitis.

This clonotype occurred many times. V is TRBV11-2 and J is TRBJ2-7, with D perhaps being TRBD1 or TRBD2 (5 bases each). Trimming stripped 5 bases from V and 2 bases from J, with 13 bases between. The CDR3 has 14 amino acids. CDR1 is SGHAT, CDR2 FQNNGV, per germline. The CDR3: CASSPIRGTYEQYF. The CDR3 DNA is TGTGCCAGCAGCCCTATACGGGGCACCTACGAGCAGTACTTC.

This clonotype was picked up many times. The J gene is TRBJ2-2, the V gene TRBV6-6, with D uncertain. CDR1 is MNHNY, CDR2 SVGAGI, per germline (reference sequence). This CDR3 is 12 amino acids long. V lost 0 bases and J lost 5, with 1 base in between. CDR3 residues: CASSYSTGELFF. The CDR3 nucleotides are TGTGCCAGCAGTTACTCGACCGGGGAGCTGTTTTTT.

This clonotype was counted at least ten times. The chain carries TRBV11-1 and TRBJ2-5, with TRBD1 matching over 10 bases. The CDR3 has 16 residues. The ends lost 5 bases at V and 0 bases at J; junction bases unmatched: 6. The germline V gene encodes CDR1 SGHAT and CDR2 FQDESV (reference sequence). This CDR3 reads CASSVGDRGHQETQYF. CDR3 coding DNA: TGTGCCAGCAGCGTAGGGGACAGGGGCCACCAAGAGACCCAGTACTTC.

Many counts were recorded for this clonotype. This chain links TRBV5-1 with TRBJ2-7; no definite D call. CDR1 SGHRS and CDR2 YFSETQ come from the germline V gene. This CDR3 is 14 amino acids long. Trimming took 0 bases from V and 6 from J, leaving 13 bases between them. This chain's CDR3 is CASSLDGRVGEQYF. CDR3 coding DNA: TGCGCCAGCAGCTTGGATGGAAGGGTAGGCGAGCAGTACTTC.

Ten or more counts support this clonotype. V usage is TRBV28 and J usage is TRBJ1-5; TRBD1 might be the D (5 bases). This CDR3 contains 15 residues. Germline CDR1 MDHEN, CDR2 SYDVKM. V lost 5 bases, J lost 2 bases, and 13 bases lay in between. In nucleotides, the CDR3 is TGTGCCAGCAGTGGGAGGGGCGCGGGCAATCAGCCCCAGCATTTT. The encoded protein is CASSGRGAGNQPQHF.

As concerns this clonotype: A single base separates this from a much larger clone, so it may be a read error. The CDR3 region has the DNA TGTGCCAGCGGCTTAGATCGCAGGCTAAACATTCAGTACTTC. Its translation is CASGLDRRLNIQYF. The chain carries TRBV11-2 and TRBJ2-4; no clear D. The CDR3 length is 14 residues. The germline V gene has CDR1 SGHAT and CDR2 FQNNGV.

There are many counts of this clonotype. The junction differs from germline at one of its ends, possibly a read error. V is TRBV7-7 and J is TRBJ2-1; 9 bases match TRBD1. Germline V gene lookup returns CDR1 SSHAT and CDR2 FNYEAQ (reference sequence). The CDR3 totals 16 residues. CDR3 in amino acids: CASSLALGQGSNEQFF. DNA for the CDR3: TGTGCTAGCAGCTTAGCGTTGGGACAGGGTAGCAATGAGCAGTTCTTC.

This clonotype has ten or more counts. The V call is TRBV28, the J call TRBJ2-3, with 9 bases fitting TRBD2. The length of the CDR3 is 17 residues. The trim removed 5 bases at V and 0 bases at J, leaving 9 bases unmatched. Germline CDR1 MDHEN, CDR2 SYDVKM. As DNA, the CDR3 is TGTGCCAGCAGTCTCCACTGGACTAGCGAGAGCACAGATACGCAGTATTTT. This gives the protein CASSLHWTSESTDTQYF.

This clonotype was seen many times. The chain recombines TRBV20-1 with TRBJ1-5; 7 bases are shared with TRBD1. The germline gives CDR1 DFQATT, CDR2 SNEGSKA (reference sequence). V dropped 5 bases and J dropped 6; count of bases not matched to a gene: 13. This CDR3 spans 15 amino acids. CDR3 sequence (DNA): TGCAGTGCTTATGGACAGGCGAAGGACGGTCAGCCCCAGCATTTT. Translated: CSAYGQAKDGQPQHF.

This clonotype was picked up many times. V usage is TRBV7-2 and J usage is TRBJ2-3; TRBD2 might be the D (6 bases). The CDR3 covers 15 residues. V was cut by 5 bases and J by 1 base, with 13 bases left in between. Germline CDR1 is SGHTA and CDR2 is FQGNSA. CDR3 nucleotides: TGTGCCAGCAGCCTCTGGGGCGGGGGCACAGATACGCAGTATTTT. Its protein product is CASSLWGGGTDTQYF.

Ten or more counts support this clonotype. The chain joins TRBV6-5 to TRBJ2-7; D perhaps matches TRBD1 (6 bases). Germline V gives CDR1 MNHEY, CDR2 SVGAGI. V was shortened by 4 bases and J by 5 bases, with 15 bases between the two germline ends. The length of the CDR3 is 14 residues. This CDR3 reads CASSSPGTRNEQYF. In DNA form, the CDR3 reads TGTGCCAGCAGTTCCCCGGGGACACGGAACGAGCAGTACTTC.

This clonotype was seen a handful of times. The chain links TRBV7-9 to TRBJ1-4; D possibly corresponds to TRBD1 (6 bases). The CDR3 runs to 15 residues. Germline loops: CDR1 SEHNR, CDR2 FQNEAQ (reference sequence). The V and J ends lost 4 bases and 4 bases respectively, with 13 bases between them. Written as DNA, the CDR3 is TGTGCCAGCAGCTCCCTGGGGGGCTATAATGAAAAACTGTTTTTT. Its protein product is CASSSLGGYNEKLFF.

This clonotype was seen repeatedly, ten times or more. The V and J genes are TRBV12-3 or TRBV12-4 and TRBJ1-1, with D perhaps TRBD1 (5 bases). The CDR3 covers 14 residues. Trimming took off 8 bases at V and 0 bases at J, with 13 bases between the two ends. The CDR3 nucleotides are TGTGCCAGCGTAGGGGCCGGTATGAACACTGAAGCTTTCTTT. Translated, it gives CASVGAGMNTEAFF.

This clonotype has a handful of counts. The chain carries TRBV2 and TRBJ2-7; TRBD1 might be the D (5 bases). Germline loops: CDR1 SNHLY, CDR2 FYNNEI. CDR3 size: 14 residues. Trimming removed 6 bases at V and 2 bases at J, with 14 bases between. The CDR3 DNA reads TGTGCCAGCAGGGTAACAGGTTCGGCCTACGAGCAGTACTTC. Protein sequence: CASRVTGSAYEQYF.

In its sample, this clonotype was seen many times. The chain is built from TRBV18 and TRBJ1-5; no firm D call. Germline V CDR1 and CDR2: KGHSH, LQKENI. V lost 3 bases and J lost 1, with 19 bases in between. This CDR3 contains 18 residues. CDR3 sequence (DNA): TGTGCCAGCTCACCGGGGAGGGTTAGTACTGGAAGCAATCAGCCCCAGCATTTT. Protein product: CASSPGRVSTGSNQPQHF.

This clonotype was found many times. DNA of the CDR3: TGCAGTGCTAGGGAACCCTCCGCGGGCTACACCTTC. It encodes CSAREPSAGYTF. The chain carries TRBV20-1 and TRBJ1-2; D not resolved. Germline CDR1 DFQATT, CDR2 SNEGSKA (reference sequence). CDR3 length: 12 amino acids. The germline V and J ends were trimmed by 3 bases and 8 bases, with 13 bases remaining between them.

This clonotype was picked up many times. The chain links TRBV28 to TRBJ2-7; a possible D gene is TRBD1 (5 bases). V was trimmed by 1 base and J by 8 bases, leaving 21 bases between them. Per germline, CDR1 MDHEN and CDR2 SYDVKM. This CDR3 comprises 16 residues. The CDR3 is CASSLSGQSALSKQYF. In DNA form, the CDR3 reads TGTGCCAGCAGTTTATCAGGGCAGTCCGCTTTAAGTAAGCAGTACTTC.

The sample holds a few counts of this clonotype. V usage is TRBV6-2 or TRBV6-3 and J usage is TRBJ2-5, with D hard to call. The CDR3 contains 13 residues. Between the trimmed V and J ends, which lost 2 bases and 4 bases, there was a span of 8 bases. The germline V gene has CDR1 MNHEY and CDR2 SVGEGT. Here the CDR3 reads CASSYRTRETQYF. The CDR3 DNA reads as TGTGCCAGCAGTTACCGGACGCGAGAGACCCAGTACTTC.

This clonotype was observed at least ten times. The V gene is TRBV28, the J gene TRBJ2-1; TRBD2 aligns across 11 bases. Germline loops: CDR1 MDHEN, CDR2 SYDVKM. CDR3 length: 14 residues. Trimming removed 8 bases from V and 7 bases from J; junction bases left unmatched: 7. CDR3 loop: CASQLAGGMNEQFF. The DNA of the CDR3 is TGTGCCAGCCAATTAGCGGGAGGGATGAATGAGCAGTTCTTC.

At least ten counts were recorded for this clonotype. The chain joins TRBV5-1 to TRBJ2-2; possibly TRBD1 for D (5 bases). There are 16 residues in the CDR3. The V gene's germline CDR1 is SGHRS and CDR2 YFSETQ. V lost 2 bases, J lost 0 bases, and 11 bases lay in between. CDR3 sequence reads: CASSLLTASNTGELFF. CDR3 in DNA: TGCGCCAGCAGCTTACTGACAGCCTCGAACACCGGGGAGCTGTTTTTT.

This clonotype was counted many times. The V and J genes are TRBV11-2 and TRBJ1-2; a possible D gene is TRBD1 (5 bases). The length of the CDR3 is 15 residues. Germline CDR1 is SGHAT and CDR2 is FQNNGV. Trimming removed 3 bases from V and 0 bases from J, with 11 bases in between. Here the CDR3 reads CASSFGDSANYGYTF. In nucleotides, the CDR3 is TGTGCCAGCAGCTTTGGGGACTCGGCTAACTATGGCTACACCTTC.

This clonotype was recorded many times. CDR3 in DNA: TGTGCCAGCAGTTTAATTTTCCGGGAGCAGTACTTC. Amino acid sequence: CASSLIFREQYF. This chain links TRBV28 with TRBJ2-7; D remains unclear. In germline, CDR1 is MDHEN, CDR2 SYDVKM. V was pared by 2 bases and J by 7 bases, with 9 bases between. This CDR3 comprises 12 residues.

This clonotype has more than one count but fewer than ten. The chain couples TRBV10-1 to TRBJ2-7; 14 bases are shared with TRBD2. The CDR3 runs 16 residues. The V and J ends lost 0 bases and 3 bases, in that order; junction bases with no gene match: 1. Germline assignment: CDR1 WNHNN and CDR2 SYGVQD (reference sequence). In nucleotides, the CDR3 is TGCGCCAGCAGTGAGTCGACTAGCGGGAGGGTCTACGAGCAGTACTTC. Translated, it gives CASSESTSGRVYEQYF.

This clonotype was found many times. The chain recombines TRBV5-1 with TRBJ2-1; TRBD2 matches at 9 bases. V was clipped by 2 bases and J by 7 bases; unmatched bases: 7. The germline CDR1 and CDR2 sequences are SGHRS and YFSETQ. The CDR3 length is 15 residues. The CDR3 spells CASSFYLAGPNEQFF. CDR3 coding DNA: TGCGCCAGCAGCTTCTACCTAGCGGGACCTAATGAGCAGTTCTTC. The whole variable domain, filled in from reference TRBV5-1 and TRBJ2-1, reads KAGVTQTPRYLIKTRGQQVTLSCSPISGHRSVSWYQQTPGQGLQFLFEYFSETQRNKGNFPGRFSGRQFSNSRSEMNVSTLELGDSALYLCASSFYLAGPNEQFFGPGTRLTVL.

The genes are TRBV20-1 and TRBJ2-4, with D possibly matching TRBD2 (5 bases). The CDR3 length is 13 residues. The V end lost 0 bases, the J end lost 9 bases, and 12 bases lay between the germline ends. CDR1 and CDR2 (germline): DFQATT, SNEGSKA (reference sequence). Here the CDR3 reads CSARERGYSIQYF. DNA for the CDR3: TGCAGTGCTAGAGAGAGAGGGTACAGCATTCAGTACTTC.

This clonotype showed up many times. V is TRBV20-1 and J is TRBJ1-5; D not resolved. With 6 bases removed from V and 2 bases from J, the gap between germline ends came to 17 bases. The germline V gene encodes CDR1 DFQATT and CDR2 SNEGSKA (reference sequence). The CDR3 has 15 residues. The CDR3: CSAGRGFGGNQPQHF. The CDR3 nucleotides are TGCAGTGCAGGCCGAGGGTTCGGTGGCAATCAGCCCCAGCATTTT.

This clonotype appeared many times. The chain combines TRBV7-9 with TRBJ1-2; D unresolved. Trimming cost V 1 base and J 2 bases, with 8 bases left between them. Germline V gene data show CDR1 as SEHNR and CDR2 as FQNEAQ (reference sequence). This CDR3 has 14 amino acids. The CDR3 DNA reads TGTGCCAGCAGCTTAGTAGTCCAGAACTATGGCTACACCTTC. It encodes CASSLVVQNYGYTF.

This clonotype occurred many times. The CDR3 reads CASSPGRDGGYTF. CDR3 bases: TGTGCCAGCAGCCCGGGGCGGGATGGCGGCTACACCTTC. This rearrangement joins TRBV11-2 to TRBJ1-2; maybe TRBD1 (5 bases). V gave up 5 bases and J gave up 8 bases, with 15 bases separating them. Germline V gene lookup returns CDR1 SGHAT and CDR2 FQNNGV. There are 13 residues in the CDR3.

This clonotype came up a few times. This rearrangement joins TRBV11-2 to TRBJ2-1; 10 positions match TRBD2. Per the germline V gene, CDR1 is SGHAT and CDR2 is FQNNGV. The V and J ends lost 2 bases and 7 bases, in that order; junction bases with no gene match: 11. This CDR3 contains 17 residues. Here the CDR3 DNA reads TGTGCCAGCAGCTTAAGCCCCTTCAAGCGGGGGGGGAATGAGCAGTTCTTC. The encoded protein is CASSLSPFKRGGNEQFF.